One T cell receptor beta chain is described in this entry. The sample holds one count of this clone. Its antigen is currently not known. Per-nucleotide qualities are absent, and no much larger clonotype sits a single base away. The source of the sample is a study of technical replicates of blood from a few donors listed by TCRdb under 2017. V sheds 4 bases and J sheds 6 bases, leaving 12 bases between their ends. The cysteine opens and the phenylalanine closes a CDR3 of 13 amino acids. The CDR3 DNA has 39 bases and is translated from base 1. Per the germline V gene, MDHEN is the CDR1 and SYDVKM is the CDR2. Library preparation employed the immunoSEQ multiplex PCR assay. TCRdb mirrors the immuneACCESS table, restricted to in-frame sequences. Some clones are absent from its copies; in checked studies, under half trace to an unresolved V gene, and the reason for the others is unknown. This sample gives 67,000 or so clones in total; roughly 92% of them show up just once. Together, the top ten hold over 0.35% of the sample.

This TCR was sampled from a human donor in good health. The chain is assembled from TRBV28 and TRBJ1-2, and possibly TRBD1, on 5 matching bases. The sequencing sample was made of T cells isolated from PBMCs. The CDR3: CASSSGVRNGYTF. The nucleotides are TGTGCCAGCAGTTCGGGGGTGAGGAATGGCTACACCTTC.